This T cell receptor (beta chain) was found in a study of T cells in Graves' hyperthyroidism and ophthalmopathy. About the research overall: At the time of initial diagnosis and before any treatment, peripheral blood was collected. Whole-study findings and limits: Most thyroid clonotypes expanded above 0.001 were also detected in blood.

The hyperthyroidism was newly diagnosed and had lasted under 2 months; the patients were aged 18 to 65. Per the germline V gene, CDR1 is LGHNT and CDR2 is FRNRAP. V lost 3 bases and J lost 7; bases outside the gene matches: 11. There are 16 residues in the CDR3. Amplification of TCR beta CDR3 regions used RNA as the template. A set of HTBI primers served as the primers for a first-round RT-PCR of the TCR CDR3. TCRdb reprocessed the multiplex PCR reads with MiXCR, giving one entry per CDR3 protein. The sample lists nearly 600,000 distinct CDR3 sequences, 14% occurring once. This clonotype showed up many times. Its target is not known.

The chain employs TRBV12-5 and TRBJ1-5; TRBD1 matches 8 bases. The source of this sequence is a woman aged 25 to 39 with Graves' hyperthyroidism that later progressed to Graves' ophthalmopathy. The sequenced sample consisted of blood. Here the CDR3 DNA reads TGTGCTAGTGGTTTCTGGACAGGGAACGGGAGCCAGCCCCAGCATTTT. Amino acids: CASGFWTGNGSQPQHF. The entire variable domain, with the rest obtained from reference TRBV12-5 and TRBJ1-5, is as follows: DARVTQTPRHKVTEMGQEVTMRCQPILGHNTVFWYRQTMMQGLELLAYFRNRAPLDDSGMPKDRFSAEMPDATLATLKIQPSEPRDSAVYFCASGFWTGNGSQPQHFGDGTRLSIL.